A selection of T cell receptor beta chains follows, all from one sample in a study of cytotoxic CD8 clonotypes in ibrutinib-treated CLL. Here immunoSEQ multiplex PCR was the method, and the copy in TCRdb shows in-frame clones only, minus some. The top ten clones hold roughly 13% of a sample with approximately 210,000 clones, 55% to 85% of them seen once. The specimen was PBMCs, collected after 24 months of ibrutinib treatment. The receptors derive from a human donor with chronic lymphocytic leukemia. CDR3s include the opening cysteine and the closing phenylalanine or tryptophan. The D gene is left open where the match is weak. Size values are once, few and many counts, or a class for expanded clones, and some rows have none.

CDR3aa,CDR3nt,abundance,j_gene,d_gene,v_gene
CASSKQGETQYF,TGTGCCAGTAGTAAACAGGGGGAGACCCAGTACTTC,-,TRBJ2-5,TRBD1,TRBV19
CASSQASRVPYNEQFF,TGCGCCAGCAGCCAAGCGAGCAGGGTTCCCTACAATGAGCAGTTCTTC,-,TRBJ2-1,-,TRBV4-3
CASSRRGDDEKLFF,TGCGCCAGCAGCCGGCGGGGTGACGATGAAAAACTGTTTTTT,-,TRBJ1-4,-,TRBV5-1
CASSPLAGVSDTQYF,TGTGCCAGCTCACCACTAGCGGGAGTATCAGATACGCAGTATTTT,once,TRBJ2-3,TRBD2,TRBV18
CASSLVGLWQFF,TGTGCCAGCAGCTTGGTGGGACTTTGGCAGTTCTTC,-,TRBJ2-1,-,TRBV5-6
CASSLRTTGTYGNGYTF,TGTGCCAGCAGCTTACGGACGACAGGGACATACGGAAATGGCTACACCTTC,-,TRBJ1-2,TRBD1,TRBV5-6
CASSVDRSEYNEQFF,TGTGCCAGCAGTGTGGACAGGTCCGAATACAATGAGCAGTTCTTC,-,TRBJ2-1,TRBD1,TRBV27
CATGFRDNYGYTF,TGTGCCACAGGATTCAGGGATAACTATGGCTACACCTTC,few,TRBJ1-2,-,TRBV6-6
CASSQTPYEQYF,TGTGCCAGCAGCCAAACCCCCTACGAGCAGTACTTC,few,TRBJ2-7,-,TRBV14
CASSTPFETQYF,TGTGCCAGTAGTACCCCTTTCGAGACCCAGTACTTC,-,TRBJ2-5,-,TRBV19
CASSQGQGFEQFF,TGCGCCAGCAGCCAAGGACAGGGGTTTGAGCAGTTCTTC,-,TRBJ2-1,TRBD1,TRBV4-3
CATSRGSYEQYF,TGTGCCACCAGCAGGGGAAGCTACGAGCAGTACTTC,-,TRBJ2-7,-,TRBV15
CASSPGQATRYTF,TGCGCCAGCAGCCCGGGACAGGCGACACGCTACACCTTC,-,TRBJ1-2,TRBD1,TRBV5-1
CASSRKGGSQWYEQYF,TGTGCCAGCTCCCGTAAAGGGGGCTCACAGTGGTACGAGCAGTACTTC,-,TRBJ2-7,TRBD1,TRBV18
CASTLKGGNTEAFF,TGTGCCAGTACCCTAAAGGGGGGGAACACTGAAGCTTTCTTT,-,TRBJ1-1,-,TRBV19
CATSREQRTGPHTIYF,TGTGCCACCAGCAGAGAACAGCGGACAGGGCCGCACACCATATATTTT,-,TRBJ1-3,TRBD1,TRBV15
CSASDNTEAFF,TGCAGTGCTAGTGACAACACTGAAGCTTTCTTT,few,TRBJ1-1,-,TRBV20-1